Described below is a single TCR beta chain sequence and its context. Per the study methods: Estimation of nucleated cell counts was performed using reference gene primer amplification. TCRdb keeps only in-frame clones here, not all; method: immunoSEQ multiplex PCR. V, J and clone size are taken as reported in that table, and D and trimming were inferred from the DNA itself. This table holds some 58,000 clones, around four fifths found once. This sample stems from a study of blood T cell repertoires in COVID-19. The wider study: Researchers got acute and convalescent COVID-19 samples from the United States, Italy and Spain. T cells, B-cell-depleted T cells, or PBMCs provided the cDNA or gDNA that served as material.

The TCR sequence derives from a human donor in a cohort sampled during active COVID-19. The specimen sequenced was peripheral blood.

CDR3: CAWSLRAEQFF. DNA of the CDR3: TGTGCCTGGAGTCTGCGGGCCGAGCAGTTCTTC. V usage is TRBV30 and J usage is TRBJ2-1; tentative D call: TRBD2 (5 bases). Germline V CDR1 and CDR2: GTSNPN, SVGIG (reference sequence). The CDR3 covers 11 residues. V was trimmed by 2 bases and J by 10 bases, leaving 9 bases between them.